This TCR beta chain comes out of a study of blood T cell repertoires in COVID-19. The wider study: The United States, Italy and Spain supplied acute and convalescent COVID-19 samples. T cells, B-cell-depleted T cells, or PBMCs supplied cDNA or gDNA.

The CDR3 has 15 residues. The V gene lost 1 base and the J gene lost 5 bases, with 14 bases spanning the gap. Germline CDR1 SGHTA, CDR2 FQGNSA. Enrolment of Seattle patients took place during active infection, and they were followed longitudinally. Per the authors' pipeline: From reference gene primer amplification, estimates of nucleated cell counts were derived. Profiled with immunoSEQ multiplex PCR; TCRdb holds only in-frame clones, not every one. V and J calls and clone size come straight from that table; D and trimming were deduced from the DNA. The table includes some 150,000 clones, about four fifths detected once.

The sequence was obtained from a woman in her 70s with COVID-19, enrolled during active disease. Source material: peripheral blood. This chain uses TRBV7-2 with TRBJ1-1; D is possibly TRBD1 (5 bases). The CDR3 reads CASSLEVQGGTEAFF. CDR3 bases: TGTGCCAGCAGCTTAGAGGTTCAGGGAGGGACTGAAGCTTTCTTT.